This T cell receptor (beta chain) was documented in a study of human T cells and chemical hapten exposure. Noted time point: patch test 1, 2 weeks after DPC sensitization. Treatment indicated: therapeutic diphenylcyclopropenone sensitization with weekly scalp DPC. Total RNA came from unfractionated whole blood. The CDR3 contains 14 residues. V was cut by 4 bases and J by 1 base, with 11 bases left in between. Germline CDR1 reads DFQATT; CDR2 reads SNEGSKA (reference sequence). This clonotype was detected ten times or more. TCRdb ran MiXCR on the RACE reads and lists one entry per CDR3 protein. Seen here are around 380,000 distinct CDR3 sequences, nearly 5% observed once, and the top ten hold under 2.5%.

This clonotype was obtained from a woman aged 50 to 60 with alopecia areata. Some clones in this sample may be carry-over from other donors' samples. The rearrangement uses TRBV20-1 and TRBJ2-1, with no clear D. Sequences were derived from whole blood, sampled in connection with sensitization to the hapten diphenylcyclopropenone (DPC). The CDR3 coding sequence is TGCAGTGCTAAAAACGTAGGGTCCTACAATGAGCAGTTCTTC. Translating it yields CSAKNVGSYNEQFF.